Listed below are T cell receptor beta chains from one sample, sequenced in a study of blood T cell repertoires in COVID-19. Profiling relied on immunoSEQ multiplex PCR, and the TCRdb table lists in-frame clones only, not all of them. The sample records about 350,000 clones, around 91% being singletons. Material for sequencing was peripheral blood. The receptors originated from a young woman who had recovered from COVID-19. Both conserved end residues are part of each CDR3. The D gene is left open where the match is weak. Not all rows give a size; the values are once, few, many and, for expanded clones, a class.

j_call,d_call,clone_size,v_call,cdr3_nt,cdr3_aa
TRBJ2-3,TRBD2,.,TRBV4-1,TGCGCCAGCAGCCAAGAACCTCTTGAGGGCGGGAGGATCACAGATACGCAGTATTTT,CASSQEPLEGGRITDTQYF
TRBJ2-1,.,.,TRBV4-3,TGCGCCAGCAGCCAAACGGTAGTTAACTCCTACAATGAGCAGTTCTTC,CASSQTVVNSYNEQFF
TRBJ2-3,TRBD1,.,TRBV13,TGTGCCAGCAGCTTAGAAAGCAGGGGGCCTAGCACAGATACGCAGTATTTT,CASSLESRGPSTDTQYF
TRBJ2-1,.,.,TRBV21-1,TGTGCCAGCAGCCCCAGACTAGCGGGAGGGAGGGAGCAGTTCTTC,CASSPRLAGGREQFF
TRBJ1-1,.,few,TRBV6-5,TGTGCCAGCATCCACGGGGCGGGAATTTACACTGAAGCTTTCTTT,CASIHGAGIYTEAFF
TRBJ1-1,TRBD1,.,TRBV6-2/TRBV6-3,TGTGCCAGCAGCCTTCTAAGGACAGGCGACAATGAAGCTTTCTTT,CASSLLRTGDNEAFF
TRBJ1-1,TRBD1,.,TRBV14,TGTGCCAGCAGCCCCCGGACAGGGTGGGTTACTGAAGCTTTCTTT,CASSPRTGWVTEAFF
TRBJ1-2,.,.,TRBV30,TGTGCCTGGAGTGTTCGTTCTGTGGGGAGGGGCGGCTACACCTTC,CAWSVRSVGRGGYTF
TRBJ2-1,.,.,TRBV11-2,TGTGCCAGCAGCTTAGGAAATTCAGGAGAGCAGTTCTTC,CASSLGNSGEQFF
TRBJ2-2,TRBD1,.,TRBV7-2,TGTGCCAGCAGCTTGGGACAGGGGGTAAACGGGGAGCTGTTTTTT,CASSLGQGVNGELFF
TRBJ2-1,TRBD1,.,TRBV5-8,TGTGCCAGCAGGACCGGGACAGGGGGTCTCAATGAGCAGTTCTTC,CASRTGTGGLNEQFF
TRBJ2-5,TRBD2,.,TRBV11-2,TGTGCCAGCAGCTTGATTAGCGGGAGCACGGAGACCCAGTACTTC,CASSLISGSTETQYF
TRBJ1-1,TRBD1,.,TRBV7-9,TGTGCCAGCAGCTCCATAACGGACAGGGTGGACACTGAAGCTTTCTTT,CASSSITDRVDTEAFF
TRBJ2-2,TRBD1,.,TRBV19,TGTGCCAGTAGTATAGCAGGGGGCCGGAACACCGGGGAGCTGTTTTTT,CASSIAGGRNTGELFF
TRBJ1-1,.,.,TRBV28,TGTGCCAGCAGTTTATGGGGGGCAGGGTTTACGGCTTTCTTT,CASSLWGAGFTAFF
TRBJ1-1,TRBD1,.,TRBV7-2,TGTGCCAGCAGCTTAGTCCTAGGGGGCCTAGATATGAACACTGAAGCTTTCTTT,CASSLVLGGLDMNTEAFF
TRBJ1-1,.,.,TRBV9,TGTGCCAGCAGCCCAGGGGCCTCTGAAGCTTTCTTT,CASSPGASEAFF
TRBJ1-1,.,.,TRBV3-1/TRBV3-2,TGTGCCAGCAGCCAAGTGTATTCGGGGGAAGCTTTCTTT,CASSQVYSGEAFF
TRBJ2-3,TRBD1,.,TRBV9,TGTGCCAGCAGCGCCCAGACAGGGATTAGCACAGATACGCAGTATTTT,CASSAQTGISTDTQYF
TRBJ2-1,.,.,TRBV7-9,TGTGCCAGCAGCTTAGAAAGTACAGGGCACTCCTACAATGAGCAGTTCTTC,CASSLESTGHSYNEQFF
TRBJ2-1,TRBD2,.,TRBV11-2,TGTGCCAGCAGCACACAACGGACCGCGGGAGACCTTCACAATGAGCAGTTCTTC,CASSTQRTAGDLHNEQFF
TRBJ1-6,.,.,TRBV5-6,TGTGCCAGCAGCTTGTTCGGTGGTAGTTCACCCCTCCACTTT,CASSLFGGSSPLHF
TRBJ2-5,TRBD1,.,TRBV29-1,TGCAGCGTGGGAGAGAGACAGGGGACCCAGTACTTC,CSVGERQGTQYF
TRBJ2-3,TRBD2,.,TRBV30,TGTGCCTGGAGTGTACAGGCTAGCGGGAGTACGCAGTATTTT,CAWSVQASGSTQYF
TRBJ2-5,.,.,TRBV5-1,TGCGCCAGCAGCTTGGCCGTCGGAGACAGCAAACAAGAGACCCAGTACTTC,CASSLAVGDSKQETQYF
TRBJ2-1,TRBD2,few,TRBV11-3,TGTGCCAGCAGCTATTACGGAGCGGGAGCCCACAATGAGCAGTTCTTC,CASSYYGAGAHNEQFF
TRBJ2-3,TRBD2,.,TRBV24-1,TGTGCCACCAGTGATTTGGATAGGGCGGGAGGGCCCCCAGATACGCAGTATTTT,CATSDLDRAGGPPDTQYF
TRBJ2-2,.,.,TRBV5-4,TGTGCCAGCAGCTTGGATTCTTGGAACACCGGGGAGCTGTTTTTT,CASSLDSWNTGELFF
TRBJ1-1,.,.,TRBV6-2/TRBV6-3,TGTGCCAGCAGTGGAGGACGGAACACTGAAGCTTTCTTT,CASSGGRNTEAFF
TRBJ2-3,TRBD1,.,TRBV24-1,TGTGCCACCAGTGATCCACGACAGGGTGTAGGAGATACGCAGTATTTT,CATSDPRQGVGDTQYF
TRBJ2-1,.,.,TRBV30,TGTGCCTGGAGTATCCGTGCGGTCTACAATGAGCAGTTCTTC,CAWSIRAVYNEQFF
TRBJ1-1,.,.,TRBV14,TGTGCCAGCAGCCAAGATTTCTCCCGTTCTGGAAGGGGAGCTTTCTTT,CASSQDFSRSGRGAFF
TRBJ1-3,.,.,TRBV19,TGTGCCAGTAGTATGAGGCAGATCTCTGGAAACACCATATATTTT,CASSMRQISGNTIYF
TRBJ1-5,.,.,TRBV6-5,TGTGCCACGCGGGGGGGAAGCAATCAGCCCCAGCATTTT,CATRGGSNQPQHF
TRBJ1-6,TRBD1,.,TRBV3-1/TRBV3-2,TGTGCCAGCAGCCACGGGACAGGGAATTCACCCCTCCACTTT,CASSHGTGNSPLHF
TRBJ1-1,.,.,TRBV6-5,TGTGCCAGCAGTTACAGGGGTTTGAACACTGAAGCTTTCTTT,CASSYRGLNTEAFF
TRBJ1-6,TRBD1,.,TRBV28,TGTGCCAGCAGGGACAGGGGGCGCAATTCACCCCTCCACTTT,CASRDRGRNSPLHF
TRBJ2-1,.,.,TRBV7-2,TGTGCCAGCAGCCAACAGGACAGAACCCCTTTTTTTGGCAATGAGCAGTTCTTC,CASSQQDRTPFFGNEQFF
TRBJ1-1,TRBD1,.,TRBV19,TGTGCCAGTACTCAGGGGGCCGCAATGAACACTGAAGCTTTCTTT,CASTQGAAMNTEAFF
TRBJ1-1,.,.,TRBV30,TGTGCCTGGACGGGACAAATGAACACTGAAGCTTTCTTT,CAWTGQMNTEAFF
TRBJ1-4,.,.,TRBV7-2,TGTGCCAGCAGCTTAGACAGGGTTGATGAAAAACTGTTTTTT,CASSLDRVDEKLFF
TRBJ1-2,.,.,TRBV19,TGTGCCAGTAGTTTCCGACAGTCGGGCTACACCTTC,CASSFRQSGYTF
TRBJ1-1,.,few,TRBV6-6,TGTGCCAGCCTGAACAGTGAAGCTTTCTTT,CASLNSEAFF
TRBJ2-5,TRBD1,.,TRBV9,TGTGCCAGCAGCGTAGGACAGGGGCCGAAAGAGACCCAGTACTTC,CASSVGQGPKETQYF
TRBJ2-5,.,.,TRBV5-5,TGTGCCAGCAGCTTGCCCGGCAGGTACCAAGAGACCCAGTACTTC,CASSLPGRYQETQYF
TRBJ1-6,.,.,TRBV10-3,TGTGCCATCGCGTCGGTTTCCTATAATTCACCCCTCCACTTT,CAIASVSYNSPLHF
TRBJ2-1,.,.,TRBV14,TGTGCCAGCAGCCAAGCGCGACTGCAGGGCGGAAGCTCCTACAATGAGCAGTTCTTC,CASSQARLQGGSSYNEQFF
TRBJ2-4,TRBD1,.,TRBV14,TGTGCCAGCAGCCAAGCAGGGGGCGGAAACATTCAGTACTTC,CASSQAGGGNIQYF